This T cell receptor beta chain stems from a study of tissue T cells after allogeneic stem cell transplantation. Whole-study results and caveats: TCR repertoires tracked anatomic similarity, regardless of disease or transplant status. Few T cell clones were shared across patients, but motif clusters showed tissue-specific shared signatures. This small cohort was clinically heterogeneous, and sampling depth was a limitation.

This CDR3 is 15 amino acids long. Germline V CDR1 and CDR2: KGHPV, FQNQEV (reference sequence). Germline trimming cut 2 bases from V and 4 bases from J; bases unmatched to any gene: 3. This clone was counted between two and nine times. Its antigen is undetermined. Mouse gene names apply. The observed sequence ends 1 residue before the CDR3 terminus, with the missing tail filled in from the germline J gene. Sequencing was performed with immunoSEQ multiplex PCR; in TCRdb, only in-frame clones are kept and a portion is missing. The table shows more than 5,500 clones, with 35% to 50% occurring only once. The time point denotes: mouse harvest day 7 after allogeneic transplant. The graft held 10^6 splenic CD5+ T cells and 10^7 T-cell-depleted bone marrow cells. Tissues came from B6→BALB/c major-mismatch GVHD mice at day 7 or 14.

Input material: skin. J is TRBJ2-2 and V is TRBV26; TRBD2 matches at 8 bases. The TCR originated in a female BALB/c mouse given C57BL/6 T cells with graft-versus-host disease after an allogeneic hematopoietic cell transplant. CDR3 bases read: TGTGCCAGCAGTCTGCTGGGGGGAACCACCGGGCAGCTCTAC. Translating it yields CASSLLGGTTGQLY. The entire CDR3 reads CASSLLGGTTGQLYF.